This T cell receptor (beta chain) emerged from a study of blood T cell repertoires in COVID-19. The wider study: Some COVID-19 samples were acute and others convalescent; all came from the United States, Italy and Spain. Sample material is recorded as cDNA or gDNA derived from T cells, B-cell-depleted T cells, or PBMCs.

In the original analysis: How many nucleated cells were present was estimated from reference gene primer amplification. Data came from immunoSEQ multiplex PCR; TCRdb stores just in-frame clones and leaves some out. The DNA was the basis for D and trimming; V, J and clone size are from that table. This sample carries about 160,000 clones, approximately 80% of them seen once, and the ten largest clones take under 15%. CDR3 size: 13 residues. V was trimmed by 2 bases and J by 1 base, leaving 5 bases between them. Germline CDR1 and CDR2: SGHVS and FNYEAQ. This receptor was identified in a man between 65 and 80 years old who had recovered from COVID-19. The gene calls are TRBV7-6 and TRBJ2-5; D uncertain. Input material: peripheral blood. CDR3 protein: CASSLSLQETQYF. CDR3 DNA: TGTGCCAGCAGCTTATCCCTCCAAGAGACCCAGTACTTC.